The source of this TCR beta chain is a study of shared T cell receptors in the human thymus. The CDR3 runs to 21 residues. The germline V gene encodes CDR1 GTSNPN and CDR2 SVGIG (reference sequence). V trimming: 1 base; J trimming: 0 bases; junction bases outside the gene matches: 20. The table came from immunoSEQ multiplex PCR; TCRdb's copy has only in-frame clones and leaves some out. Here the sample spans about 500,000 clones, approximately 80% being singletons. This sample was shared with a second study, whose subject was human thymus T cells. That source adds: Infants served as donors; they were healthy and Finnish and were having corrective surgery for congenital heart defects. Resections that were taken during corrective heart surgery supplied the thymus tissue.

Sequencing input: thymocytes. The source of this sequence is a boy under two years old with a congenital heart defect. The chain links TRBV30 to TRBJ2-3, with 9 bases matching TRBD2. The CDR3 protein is CAWSAPPYAGGRSPSTDTQYF. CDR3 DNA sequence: TGTGCCTGGAGTGCGCCTCCTTATGCGGGAGGGCGCTCCCCTAGCACAGATACGCAGTATTTT.